A selection of T cell receptor beta chains follows, all from one sample in a study of shared clonotypes between healthy human individuals. TCRdb's copy holds only in-frame clones and misses some; the assay was immunoSEQ multiplex PCR. The repertoire holds 1.5 million to 2.5 million clones, about 94% seen once, with roughly 1.2% in the top ten. The sequenced sample was naive CD8+ T cells sorted from blood. The receptors were sampled from a man in his late teens or twenties in good health. CDR3s include the opening cysteine and the closing phenylalanine or tryptophan. Fields, in order: V gene, J gene, D gene, clone size, CDR3 protein, CDR3 DNA. A D gene is named only where the DNA matches it firmly. Only part of the rows carry a size: once, few, many, or a class if the clone is expanded.

V: TRBV4-1; J: TRBJ2-7; D: -; size: -; CDR3: CASSPLAGASEQYF; DNA: TGCGCCAGCAGCCCCTTGGCTGGGGCCTCCGAGCAGTACTTC
V: TRBV9; J: TRBJ1-4; D: TRBD1; size: -; CDR3: CASSVDGQANEKLFF; DNA: TGTGCCAGCAGCGTTGATGGACAGGCTAATGAAAAACTGTTTTTT
V: TRBV9; J: TRBJ1-1; D: -; size: -; CDR3: CASSAFGGNTEAFF; DNA: TGTGCCAGCAGCGCCTTTGGGGGGAACACTGAAGCTTTCTTT
V: TRBV15; J: TRBJ2-7; D: TRBD1; size: -; CDR3: CATSYGQGNEQYF; DNA: TGTGCCACCAGCTATGGACAGGGGAACGAGCAGTACTTC
V: TRBV6-5; J: TRBJ1-2; D: -; size: once; CDR3: CASSPGGYGYTF; DNA: TGTGCCAGCAGCCCCGGTGGCTATGGCTACACCTTC
V: TRBV27; J: TRBJ2-7; D: -; size: -; CDR3: CASRRGHEQYF; DNA: TGTGCCAGCAGACGGGGCCACGAGCAGTACTTC
V: TRBV13; J: TRBJ1-4; D: TRBD1; size: -; CDR3: CASSLGQGAGEKLFF; DNA: TGTGCCAGCAGCTTAGGGCAGGGGGCTGGCGAAAAACTGTTTTTT
V: TRBV7-9; J: TRBJ2-2; D: -; size: -; CDR3: CASSLSETGELFF; DNA: TGTGCCAGCAGCTTAAGTGAGACCGGGGAGCTGTTTTTT
V: TRBV7-6; J: TRBJ1-5; D: -; size: -; CDR3: CASSPGGGNQPQHF; DNA: TGTGCCAGCAGCCCGGGGGGGGGCAATCAGCCCCAGCATTTT
V: TRBV5-6; J: TRBJ2-7; D: -; size: -; CDR3: CASSLDGSSYEQYF; DNA: TGTGCCAGCAGCTTGGATGGCAGCTCCTACGAGCAGTACTTC
V: TRBV2; J: TRBJ1-1; D: -; size: -; CDR3: CASSFNLDGYTEAFF; DNA: TGTGCCAGCAGTTTTAACCTAGACGGTTACACTGAAGCTTTCTTT
V: TRBV2; J: TRBJ1-6; D: -; size: -; CDR3: CASNPGLPFDSPLHF; DNA: TGTGCCAGCAACCCCGGACTACCGTTCGATTCACCCCTCCACTTT
V: TRBV7-2; J: TRBJ2-7; D: TRBD1; size: -; CDR3: CASRSTGVPSYEQYF; DNA: TGTGCCAGCAGAAGTACAGGGGTTCCTTCCTACGAGCAGTACTTC
V: TRBV4-1; J: TRBJ1-4; D: -; size: -; CDR3: CASSQALSEKLFF; DNA: TGCGCCAGCAGCCAAGCTCTTAGCGAAAAACTGTTTTTT
V: TRBV11-2; J: TRBJ2-4; D: TRBD2; size: -; CDR3: CASSSSGGENIQYF; DNA: TGTGCCAGCAGCTCTAGCGGGGGGGAGAACATTCAGTACTTC
V: TRBV5-1; J: TRBJ1-2; D: TRBD1; size: -; CDR3: CASDSGTGGNYGYTF; DNA: TGCGCCAGCGATAGTGGGACAGGGGGCAACTATGGCTACACCTTC
V: TRBV9; J: TRBJ1-4; D: -; size: -; CDR3: CASSVEDEKLFF; DNA: TGTGCCAGCAGCGTAGAGGATGAAAAACTGTTTTTT
V: TRBV10-3; J: TRBJ2-1; D: -; size: -; CDR3: CAISDLLPYNEQFF; DNA: TGTGCCATCAGTGACTTGTTGCCTTACAATGAGCAGTTCTTC
V: TRBV29-1; J: TRBJ1-4; D: TRBD1; size: -; CDR3: CSGGTGEGKLFF; DNA: TGCAGCGGGGGGACAGGGGAAGGAAAACTGTTTTTT
V: TRBV7-9; J: TRBJ2-7; D: -; size: -; CDR3: CASSSTGDTYYEQYF; DNA: TGTGCCAGCAGCTCCACGGGGGACACTTACTACGAGCAGTACTTC
V: TRBV7-9; J: TRBJ2-7; D: TRBD1; size: -; CDR3: CASSFGQRQGWSTEQYF; DNA: TGTGCCAGCAGCTTCGGCCAGAGACAGGGGTGGTCCACCGAGCAGTACTTC
V: TRBV28; J: TRBJ2-3; D: -; size: -; CDR3: CASSPRTDTDTQYF; DNA: TGTGCCAGCAGTCCAAGAACAGACACAGATACGCAGTATTTT
V: TRBV7-8; J: TRBJ2-2; D: -; size: once; CDR3: CASSLGFMGTRGTGELFF; DNA: TGTGCCAGCAGCTTAGGATTTATGGGCACCCGAGGAACCGGGGAGCTGTTTTTT
V: TRBV27; J: TRBJ2-1; D: -; size: -; CDR3: CASSLRDGGNEQFF; DNA: TGTGCCAGCAGTTTGCGGGACGGGGGCAATGAGCAGTTCTTC
V: TRBV14; J: TRBJ1-1; D: TRBD1; size: -; CDR3: CASSLGQGAEAFF; DNA: TGTGCCAGCAGCCTAGGACAGGGGGCTGAAGCTTTCTTT
V: TRBV5-1; J: TRBJ2-3; D: -; size: -; CDR3: CASTSAGATDTQYF; DNA: TGCGCCAGCACCTCGGCGGGGGCCACAGATACGCAGTATTTT
V: TRBV9; J: TRBJ2-7; D: -; size: -; CDR3: CASSADSSEQYF; DNA: TGTGCCAGCAGCGCGGATAGTTCCGAGCAGTACTTC
V: TRBV10-3; J: TRBJ2-3; D: TRBD1; size: -; CDR3: CAIIIRGLTDTQYF; DNA: TGTGCCATCATCATCAGGGGGCTCACAGATACGCAGTATTTT
V: TRBV30; J: TRBJ1-1; D: -; size: -; CDR3: CAWSVGFGGAGTEAFF; DNA: TGTGCCTGGAGTGTAGGGTTTGGGGGCGCGGGCACTGAAGCTTTCTTT
V: TRBV27; J: TRBJ2-1; D: -; size: -; CDR3: CASSPGQDYYNEQFF; DNA: TGTGCCAGCAGTCCTGGACAGGACTACTACAATGAGCAGTTCTTC